One T cell receptor (beta chain) is described in this entry. The data were taken from a study of Graves' ophthalmopathy and Graves' hyperthyroidism. No donor had other autoimmune disease, uncontrolled infection, pregnancy or lactation. TCR beta CDR3 amplification used RNA transcripts. Investigators did first-round RT-PCR with HTBI primers, then second-round multiplex PCR. One entry per CDR3 protein, called by TCRdb with MiXCR from the multiplex PCR reads. The sample has 600,000 to 700,000 distinct CDR3 sequences; roughly two fifths are singletons. The CDR3 covers 16 residues. Looked up from germline, CDR1 is MNHNS and CDR2 is SASEGT. V was trimmed by 5 bases and J by 3 bases, leaving 19 bases between them.

The sequenced sample consisted of peripheral blood. This receptor was identified in an adult man with Graves' ophthalmopathy. This chain uses TRBV6-1 with TRBJ1-1; possibly TRBD1 for D (5 bases). In DNA form, the CDR3 reads TGTGCCAGCAGTTACAACGGGGGAAGGAGGGACACTGAAGCTTTCTTT. It is translated as CASSYNGGRRDTEAFF.